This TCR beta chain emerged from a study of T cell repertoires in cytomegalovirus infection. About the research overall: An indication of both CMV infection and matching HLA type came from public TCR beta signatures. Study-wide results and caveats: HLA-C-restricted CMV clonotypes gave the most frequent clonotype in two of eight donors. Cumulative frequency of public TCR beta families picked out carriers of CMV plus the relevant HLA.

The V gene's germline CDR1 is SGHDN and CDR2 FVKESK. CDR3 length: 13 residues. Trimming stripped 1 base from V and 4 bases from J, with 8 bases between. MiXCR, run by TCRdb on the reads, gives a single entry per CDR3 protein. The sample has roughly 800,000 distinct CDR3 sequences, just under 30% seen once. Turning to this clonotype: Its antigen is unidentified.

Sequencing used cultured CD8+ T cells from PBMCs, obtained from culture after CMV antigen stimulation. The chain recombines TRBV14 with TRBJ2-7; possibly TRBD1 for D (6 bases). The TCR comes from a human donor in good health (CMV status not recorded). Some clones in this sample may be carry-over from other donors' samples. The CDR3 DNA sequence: TGTGCCAGCAGCCAAGTCGGACAGTACGAGCAGTACTTC. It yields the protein CASSQVGQYEQYF.